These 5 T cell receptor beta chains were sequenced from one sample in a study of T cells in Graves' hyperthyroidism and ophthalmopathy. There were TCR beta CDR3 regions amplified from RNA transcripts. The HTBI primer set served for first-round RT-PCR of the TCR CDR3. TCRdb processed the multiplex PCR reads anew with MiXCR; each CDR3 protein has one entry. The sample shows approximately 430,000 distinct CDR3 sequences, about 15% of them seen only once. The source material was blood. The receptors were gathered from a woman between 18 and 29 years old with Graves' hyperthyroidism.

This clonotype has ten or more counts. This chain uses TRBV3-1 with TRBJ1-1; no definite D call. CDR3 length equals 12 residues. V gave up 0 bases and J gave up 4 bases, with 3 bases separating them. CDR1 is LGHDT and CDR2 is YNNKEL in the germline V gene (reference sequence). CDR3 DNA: TGTGCCAGCAGCCAAGATGGCACTGAAGCTTTCTTT. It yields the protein CASSQDGTEAFF.

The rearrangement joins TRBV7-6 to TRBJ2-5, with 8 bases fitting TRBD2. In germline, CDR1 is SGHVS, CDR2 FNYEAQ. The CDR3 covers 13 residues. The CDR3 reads CAAGGARRETQYF. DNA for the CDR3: TGTGCAGCCGGGGGGGCGCGCCGGGAGACCCAGTACTTC.

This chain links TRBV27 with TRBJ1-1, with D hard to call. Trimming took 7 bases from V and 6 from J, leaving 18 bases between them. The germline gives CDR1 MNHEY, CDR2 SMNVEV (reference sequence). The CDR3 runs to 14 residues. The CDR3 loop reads CASISFGFLPEAFF. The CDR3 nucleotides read TGTGCCAGCATCTCTTTCGGGTTTCTCCCTGAAGCTTTCTTT.

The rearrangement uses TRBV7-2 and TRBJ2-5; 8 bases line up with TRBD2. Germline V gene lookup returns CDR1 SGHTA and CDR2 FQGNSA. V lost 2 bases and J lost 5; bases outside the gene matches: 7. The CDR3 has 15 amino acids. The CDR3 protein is CASSLRSGGGETQYF. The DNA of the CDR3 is TGTGCCAGCAGCTTACGGTCGGGAGGGGGGGAGACCCAGTACTTC.

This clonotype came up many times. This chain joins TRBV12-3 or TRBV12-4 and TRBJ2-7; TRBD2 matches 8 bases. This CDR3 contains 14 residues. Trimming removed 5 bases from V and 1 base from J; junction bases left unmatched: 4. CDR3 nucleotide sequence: TGTGCCAGCAGTGAGGAGCGGGAGTCCTACGAGCAGTACTTC. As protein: CASSEERESYEQYF.